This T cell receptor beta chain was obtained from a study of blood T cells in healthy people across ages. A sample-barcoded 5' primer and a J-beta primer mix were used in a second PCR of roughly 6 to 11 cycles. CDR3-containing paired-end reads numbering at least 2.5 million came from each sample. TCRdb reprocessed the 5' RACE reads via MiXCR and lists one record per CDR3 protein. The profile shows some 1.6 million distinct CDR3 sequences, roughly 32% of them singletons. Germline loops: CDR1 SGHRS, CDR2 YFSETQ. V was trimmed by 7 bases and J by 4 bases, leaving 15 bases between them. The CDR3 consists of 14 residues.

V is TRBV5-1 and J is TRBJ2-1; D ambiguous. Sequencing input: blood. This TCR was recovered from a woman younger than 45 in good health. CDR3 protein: CASRDGPSYNEQFF. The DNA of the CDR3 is TGCGCCAGCCGCGACGGGCCGAGTTACAATGAGCAGTTCTTC.